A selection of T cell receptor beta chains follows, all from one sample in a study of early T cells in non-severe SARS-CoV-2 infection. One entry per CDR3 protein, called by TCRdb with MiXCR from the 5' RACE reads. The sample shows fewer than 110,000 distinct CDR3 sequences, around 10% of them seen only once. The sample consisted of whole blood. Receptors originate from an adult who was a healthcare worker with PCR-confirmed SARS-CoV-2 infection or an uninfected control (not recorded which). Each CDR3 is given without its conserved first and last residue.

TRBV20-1,SASGDSGYNEQF
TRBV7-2,ASSLEGAAWIPLTQY
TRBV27,ASSLETTGDTQY
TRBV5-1,ASSPGTPSHEQF
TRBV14,ASSQEGGPRGF
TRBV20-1,SAIETVNQPQH
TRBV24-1,ATSPGRNEQF
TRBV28,ASRQPKETQY
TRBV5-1,ASSPGNTDTQY
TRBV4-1,ASSQDAPGPYEQY
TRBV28,ASSLYRRVSGHNTGELF
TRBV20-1,SASQGAAYEQY
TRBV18,ASSSGTLVDEQF
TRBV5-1,ASSLWDSSYEQY
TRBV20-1,SARDRLGGDTEAF
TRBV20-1,SASRQGQTPYNSPLH
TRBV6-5,ASSYSRGPEAF
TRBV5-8,ASSPPSTSGRLIYEQY
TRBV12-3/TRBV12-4,ASTLTGSGGPQH
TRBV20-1,SGKLAGGPSEQF
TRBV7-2,ASSLVQTRQETQY
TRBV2,ASSKTSTMPGELF
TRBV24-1,ATSRGSSNTGELF
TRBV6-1,ASSGWDSTGANVLT
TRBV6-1,ASGVLT
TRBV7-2,ASSLSGVHNQPQH
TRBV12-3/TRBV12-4,ASSLPARGSEQF
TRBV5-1,ASGHTHGTDNTGELF
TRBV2,ASNRELLVDTQY
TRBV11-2,ASSTHSRGPIYNEQF
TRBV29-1,SVEIGTGAYEQY
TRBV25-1,ASSESVRRGYEKLF
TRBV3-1,ASSRTGLADYEQY
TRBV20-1,SADTKLAGAGETQY
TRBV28,ASSSQGPGQNIQY
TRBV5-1,ASSSVQH
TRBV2,ASSDRAGELF
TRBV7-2,ASSLVLTGASYEQY
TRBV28,ASTFRGQGDQPQH
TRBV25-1,ASSGSGSYEQY
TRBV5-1,ASSLDWSGDEQY
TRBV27,ASGQVYEQY
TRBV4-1,ASRERATYNEQF
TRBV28,ASSYRGGGKLF
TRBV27,ASRLRQTTYEQY
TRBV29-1,SVGQDGRWSF
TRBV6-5,ASGSPGTGGSSPLH
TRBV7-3,ASSLIPTGGSYEQY
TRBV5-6,ASSTETGRAGELF
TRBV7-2,ASSLAPLAGGTDTQY
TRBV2,ASSNRGPPRNEQF
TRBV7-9,ASSWGQAVSPLH
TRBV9,ASSGRDYYNEQF
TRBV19,ASSAGTAITDTQY
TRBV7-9,ASSAPVTEAF